This T cell receptor beta chain derives from a study of Ad26.COV2.S vaccination and SARS-CoV-2 variants. This clone came up once. Treatment described: approximately 18 received Ad26.COV2.S at low or high dose, single or two shots; about five received placebo; per-sample allocation not given. Following the first vaccine or placebo injection, samples were taken on day 63. Data came from immunoSEQ multiplex PCR; TCRdb stores just in-frame clones and leaves some out. This repertoire shows hundreds of thousands of clones, 87% found once; its top ten account for around 3%. The length of the CDR3 is 15 residues. Germline loops: CDR1 LNHDA, CDR2 SQIVND (reference sequence). V dropped 7 bases and J dropped 4; count of bases not matched to a gene: 5.

J is TRBJ2-1 and V is TRBV19; TRBD2 agrees at 12 bases. The sample in question was peripheral blood, obtained in a trial of Ad26.COV2.S vaccine versus placebo. The clonotype comes from a person between 18 and 65 years old who received the Ad26.COV2.S COVID-19 vaccine or a placebo. The CDR3 is CASKPLAGGYNEQFF. The DNA for the CDR3 is TGTGCCAGTAAACCGCTAGCGGGGGGGTACAATGAGCAGTTCTTC.